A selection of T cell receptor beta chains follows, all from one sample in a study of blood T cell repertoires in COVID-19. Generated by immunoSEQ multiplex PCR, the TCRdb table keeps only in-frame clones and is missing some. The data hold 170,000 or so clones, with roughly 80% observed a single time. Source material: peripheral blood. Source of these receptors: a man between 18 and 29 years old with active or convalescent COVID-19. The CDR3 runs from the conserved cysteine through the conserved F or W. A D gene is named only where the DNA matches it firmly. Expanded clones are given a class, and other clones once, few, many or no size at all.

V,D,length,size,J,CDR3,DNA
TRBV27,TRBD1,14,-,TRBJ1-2,CASSPINRGNGYTF,TGTGCCAGCAGTCCTATAAACAGGGGAAATGGCTACACCTTC
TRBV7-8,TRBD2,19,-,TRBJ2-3,CASSLVSGGDFLSTDTQYF,TGTGCCAGCAGCTTAGTTTCGGGAGGCGATTTTCTTAGCACAGATACGCAGTATTTT
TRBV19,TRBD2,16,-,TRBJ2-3,CASSFRDYLLADTQYF,TGTGCCAGTAGTTTCCGGGACTACCTACTCGCAGATACGCAGTATTTT
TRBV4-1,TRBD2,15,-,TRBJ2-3,CASSQLAAPTDTQYF,TGCGCCAGCAGCCAACTAGCGGCCCCCACAGATACGCAGTATTTT
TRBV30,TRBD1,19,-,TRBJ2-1,CAWSVGVGQPLSSYNEQFF,TGTGCCTGGAGTGTAGGGGTGGGACAGCCCCTAAGCTCCTACAATGAGCAGTTCTTC
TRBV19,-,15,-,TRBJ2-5,CASSDSASVQETQYF,TGTGCCAGTAGTGACTCCGCTAGCGTACAAGAGACCCAGTACTTC
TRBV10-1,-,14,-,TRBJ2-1,CASSPGTFGNEQFF,TGCGCCAGCAGTCCGGGGACATTCGGAAATGAGCAGTTCTTC
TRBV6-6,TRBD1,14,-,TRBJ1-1,CASSYSGQGTEAFF,TGTGCCAGCAGTTACTCCGGACAGGGTACTGAAGCTTTCTTT
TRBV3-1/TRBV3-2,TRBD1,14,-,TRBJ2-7,CASSPRTGPYEQYF,TGTGCCAGCAGCCCCCGGACAGGGCCCTACGAGCAGTACTTC
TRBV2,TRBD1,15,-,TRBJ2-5,CASSQTTGRAETQYF,TGTGCCAGCAGTCAGACGACAGGGCGGGCGGAGACCCAGTACTTC
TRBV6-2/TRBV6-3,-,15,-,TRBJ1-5,CASSFGGYSNQPQHF,TGTGCCAGCAGTTTTGGCGGATATAGCAATCAGCCCCAGCATTTT
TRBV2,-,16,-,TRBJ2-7,CASSERGGQRSYEQYF,TGTGCCAGCAGTGAACGGGGTGGACAGAGGTCCTACGAGCAGTACTTC
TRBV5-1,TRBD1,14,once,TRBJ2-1,CASSYRQGRNEQFF,TGCGCCAGCAGCTACCGACAGGGAAGGAATGAGCAGTTCTTC
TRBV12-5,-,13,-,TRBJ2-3,CASGFQNTDTQYF,TGTGCTAGTGGTTTCCAAAACACAGATACGCAGTATTTT
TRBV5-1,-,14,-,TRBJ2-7,CASSLVDNSYEQYF,TGCGCCAGCAGCTTGGTAGACAACTCCTACGAGCAGTACTTC
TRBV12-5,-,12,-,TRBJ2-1,CASGTVDNEQFF,TGTGCTAGTGGTACAGTAGACAATGAGCAGTTCTTC
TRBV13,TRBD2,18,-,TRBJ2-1,CASSHGTSGMKSYNEQFF,TGTGCCAGCAGCCACGGTACTAGCGGGATGAAGTCCTACAATGAGCAGTTCTTC
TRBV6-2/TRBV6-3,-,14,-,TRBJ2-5,CASSHDTFKETQYF,TGTGCCAGCAGTCACGACACCTTTAAAGAGACCCAGTACTTC
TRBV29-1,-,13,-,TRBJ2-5,CSVVGQGQETQYF,TGCAGCGTTGTTGGGCAGGGACAAGAGACCCAGTACTTC
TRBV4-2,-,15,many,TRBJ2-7,CASSQDLGQPYEQYF,TGTGCCAGCAGCCAGGATTTAGGACAGCCTTACGAGCAGTACTTC
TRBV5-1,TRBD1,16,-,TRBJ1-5,CASSSVPGQGNQPQHF,TGCGCCAGCAGCTCTGTCCCGGGACAGGGCAATCAGCCCCAGCATTTT
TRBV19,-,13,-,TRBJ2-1,CASTPGLLNEQFF,TGTGCCAGTACCCCGGGACTTCTGAATGAGCAGTTCTTC
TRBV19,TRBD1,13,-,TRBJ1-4,CASSVGQDEKLFF,TGTGCCAGTAGTGTTGGACAGGATGAAAAACTGTTTTTT
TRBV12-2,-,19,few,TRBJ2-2,CASRLTDRHREVGTGELFF,TGTGCAAGTCGCTTAACGGACAGGCACAGGGAGGTGGGAACCGGGGAGCTGTTTTTT
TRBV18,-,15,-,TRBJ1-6,CASSPEGVFSSPLHF,TGTGCCAGCTCACCAGAGGGGGTCTTTAGTTCACCCCTCCACTTT
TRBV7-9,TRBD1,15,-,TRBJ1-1,CASSFGVDRYTEAFF,TGTGCCAGCAGCTTCGGGGTGGACAGGTACACTGAAGCTTTCTTT
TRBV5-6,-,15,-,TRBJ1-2,CASSLVTGKSYGYTF,TGTGCCAGCAGCTTGGTTACAGGGAAGAGCTATGGCTACACCTTC
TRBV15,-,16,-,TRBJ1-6,CATSPGLSSYNSPLHF,TGTGCCACCAGCCCGGGACTTAGCTCCTATAATTCACCCCTCCACTTT
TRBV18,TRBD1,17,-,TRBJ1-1,CASSPSRSGTANTEAFF,TGTGCCAGCTCACCATCGCGGTCTGGGACAGCAAACACTGAAGCTTTCTTT
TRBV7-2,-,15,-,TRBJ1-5,CASSLGPDRSQPQHF,TGTGCCAGCAGCTTAGGCCCCGACAGAAGTCAGCCCCAGCATTTT
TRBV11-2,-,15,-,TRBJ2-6,CASSFSSSGANVLTF,TGTGCCAGCAGCTTCTCCAGCTCTGGGGCCAACGTCCTGACTTTC
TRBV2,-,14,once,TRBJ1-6,CASSVNREGSPLHF,TGTGCCAGCAGTGTTAACAGGGAGGGTTCACCCCTCCACTTT
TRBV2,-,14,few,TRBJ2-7,CASSERSTSYEQYF,TGTGCCAGCAGTGAAAGGAGTACCTCCTACGAGCAGTACTTC
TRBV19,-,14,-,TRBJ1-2,CASSIQWQNYGYTF,TGTGCCAGTAGTATTCAGTGGCAGAATTATGGCTACACCTTC
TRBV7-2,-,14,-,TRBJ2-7,CASSLQGSAYEQYF,TGTGCCAGCAGCCTTCAGGGGAGCGCCTACGAGCAGTACTTC
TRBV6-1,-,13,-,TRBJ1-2,CASSEMGHYGYTF,TGTGCCAGCAGTGAAATGGGGCACTATGGCTACACCTTC
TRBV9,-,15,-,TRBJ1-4,CASSVGAGGYEKLFF,TGTGCCAGCAGCGTGGGGGCAGGTGGTTATGAAAAACTGTTTTTT
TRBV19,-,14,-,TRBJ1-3,CASSLASSGNTIYF,TGTGCCAGTAGTCTGGCCTCCTCTGGAAACACCATATATTTT
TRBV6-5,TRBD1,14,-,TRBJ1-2,CASSYDRVGYGYTF,TGTGCCAGCAGTTACGACAGGGTAGGCTATGGCTACACCTTC
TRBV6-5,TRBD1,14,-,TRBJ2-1,CASVKEAGGNEQFF,TGTGCCAGCGTCAAGGAGGCAGGGGGTAATGAGCAGTTCTTC
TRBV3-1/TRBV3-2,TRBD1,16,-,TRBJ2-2,CASSRRDRANTGELFF,TGTGCCAGCAGCCGCCGGGACAGGGCGAACACCGGGGAGCTGTTTTTT
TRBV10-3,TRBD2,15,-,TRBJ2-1,CAIRPGLAGESEQFF,TGTGCCATCAGGCCGGGACTAGCGGGAGAGAGTGAGCAGTTCTTC
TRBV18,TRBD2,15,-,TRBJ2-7,CASSPPAAGGNEQYF,TGTGCCAGCTCACCACCGGCGGCGGGGGGGAACGAGCAGTACTTC
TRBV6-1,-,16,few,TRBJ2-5,CASSEGPRGPQETQYF,TGTGCCAGCAGTGAAGGCCCGCGGGGGCCACAAGAGACCCAGTACTTC
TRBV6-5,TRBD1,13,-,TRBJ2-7,CASRTTGSYEQYF,TGTGCCAGCAGAACGACAGGGTCCTACGAGCAGTACTTC
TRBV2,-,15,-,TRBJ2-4,CASSEPWLAKNIQYF,TGTGCCAGCAGTGAGCCATGGCTAGCCAAAAACATTCAGTACTTC
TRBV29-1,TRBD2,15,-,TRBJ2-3,CSATGTSSRGDTQYF,TGCAGCGCTACCGGGACTAGCTCTCGCGGAGATACGCAGTATTTT
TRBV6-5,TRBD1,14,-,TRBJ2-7,CASRRDRATYEQYF,TGTGCCAGCCGACGGGACAGGGCCACCTACGAGCAGTACTTC
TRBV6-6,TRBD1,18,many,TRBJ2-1,CASSPSPYRGLSYNEQFF,TGTGCCAGCAGTCCCTCCCCGTACAGGGGGCTTTCCTACAATGAGCAGTTCTTC
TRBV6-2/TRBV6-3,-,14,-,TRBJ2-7,CASSKTGSSYEQYF,TGTGCCAGCAGTAAAACAGGGAGCTCCTACGAGCAGTACTTC
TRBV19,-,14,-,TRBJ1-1,CASSSRRGYTEAFF,TGTGCCAGTAGTAGTAGGCGGGGCTACACTGAAGCTTTCTTT
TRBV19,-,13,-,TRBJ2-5,CATAGLLQETQYF,TGTGCCACCGCGGGACTCTTACAAGAGACCCAGTACTTC
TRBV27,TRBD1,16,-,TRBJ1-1,CASSKQGINGNTEAFF,TGTGCCAGCAGTAAACAGGGGATCAATGGGAACACTGAAGCTTTCTTT
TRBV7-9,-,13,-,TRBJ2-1,CASSLGGTNEQFF,TGTGCCAGCAGCTTAGGGGGCACCAATGAGCAGTTCTTC
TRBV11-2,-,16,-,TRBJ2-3,CASSLRGPYSTDTQYF,TGTGCCAGCAGCTTACGCGGGCCCTACAGCACAGATACGCAGTATTTT
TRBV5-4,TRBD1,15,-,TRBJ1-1,CASSLGGQMYTEAFF,TGTGCCAGCAGCTTGGGGGGACAGATGTACACTGAAGCTTTCTTT
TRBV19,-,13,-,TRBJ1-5,CASSIGGRQPQHF,TGTGCCAGTAGTATAGGTGGTCGGCAGCCCCAGCATTTT